The 18 T cell receptor beta chains below all came from one sample that was sequenced in a study of T cells expressing NK-cell markers. TCRdb re-called the 5' RACE reads and catalogs CDR3 proteins one per entry, DNA excluded. The table lists a few hundred thousand distinct CDR3 sequences. The sequencing sample was made of blood T cells: a sorted CD56 or NKG2C T cell subset, CD4+ or CD8+ T cells, or bulk PBMC T cells (not recorded which). Receptors were obtained from a man between 18 and 35 years old in good health.

The chain links TRBV4-2 to TRBJ2-1; TCRdb reports TRBD2, a call that lacks DNA to check it against. The length of the CDR3 is 16 residues. CDR1 is LGHNA, CDR2 YNFKEQ, per germline. The CDR3 is CASSQDLGGSGRALFF.

This chain links TRBV6-5 with TRBJ2-7; the D call from TCRdb, TRBD2, cannot be confirmed without DNA. Germline CDR1 and CDR2: MNHEY and SVGAGI. The CDR3 is 16 amino acids. The CDR3 reads CASSSGGAAGEYEQYF.

The genes are TRBV5-1 and TRBJ2-3; TCRdb's D call of TRBD2 is untestable without DNA. This CDR3 spans 15 amino acids. CDR1 SGHRS and CDR2 YFSETQ come from the germline V gene. The CDR3 sequence: CASVDSVPGTDTQYF.

The V and J genes are TRBV12-3 or TRBV12-4 and TRBJ2-2; the TCRdb D gene call, TRBD1, has no DNA to confirm it. The CDR3 has 16 amino acids. The CDR3 loop reads CASSFLKGGSTGELFF.

The chain combines TRBV30 with TRBJ2-1. The CDR3 sequence is 11 residues long. From germline, CDR1 is GTSNPN and CDR2 SVGIG (reference sequence). The chain's CDR3 is CAWKVVSEQFF.

The CDR3: CASSYSSRVVVNTEAFF. J is TRBJ1-1 and V is TRBV6-5. The CDR3 consists of 17 residues. Germline V gives CDR1 MNHEY, CDR2 SVGAGI.

The gene calls are TRBV30 and TRBJ1-6. CDR1 and CDR2 from the germline V gene are GTSNPN and SVGIG (reference sequence). This CDR3 is 12 amino acids long. Here the CDR3 reads CAWRSANSPLHF.

The rearrangement uses TRBV25-1 and TRBJ2-2; checking the TCRdb D call of TRBD2 is not possible without DNA. In germline, CDR1 is MGHDK, CDR2 SYGVNS. This CDR3 contains 15 residues. This chain's CDR3 is CASSVGGIDTGELFF.

This chain links TRBV12-3 or TRBV12-4 with TRBJ1-1; TCRdb calls TRBD1, which cannot be checked without DNA. The CDR3 length is 13 residues. The CDR3 protein is CASSFDRVPYRFF.

The chain employs TRBV29-1 and TRBJ2-5; the TRBD2 assignment by TCRdb is unverifiable without DNA. Germline lookup yields CDR1 SQVTM and CDR2 ANQGSEA. This CDR3 is 12 amino acids long. This CDR3 reads CSVDDGMRAQYF.

The CDR3 here is CASSLAANNLEAFF. V is TRBV5-1 and J is TRBJ1-1. Per the germline V gene, CDR1 is SGHRS and CDR2 is YFSETQ. This CDR3 is built from 14 residues.

The genes are TRBV12-3 or TRBV12-4 and TRBJ2-4; TCRdb outputs TRBD2, but without DNA this stays unchecked. The CDR3 consists of 14 residues. CDR3 loop: CASSPSRTSGREYF.

The chain uses TRBV29-1 and TRBJ2-1. CDR1 and CDR2 from the germline V gene are SQVTM and ANQGSEA. This CDR3 spans 15 amino acids. The CDR3 loop reads CSVDEPTRSYNEQFF.

V is TRBV21-1 and J is TRBJ2-7; TCRdb returns TRBD1, unconfirmable since there is no DNA. TRBV21-1 is described as a pseudogene. This CDR3 contains 18 residues. CDR3 region: CASSKGSLDLGVFYEQYF.

The chain carries TRBV29-1 and TRBJ2-3; the TCRdb D gene call, TRBD1, has no DNA to confirm it. Germline assignment: CDR1 SQVTM and CDR2 ANQGSEA. The CDR3 contains 16 residues. Here the CDR3 reads CSGKTTGGQGVHTQYF.

The V call is TRBV19, the J call TRBJ1-1; TCRdb selects TRBD1, and the lack of DNA leaves this call unchecked. Germline V gene lookup returns CDR1 LNHDA and CDR2 SQIVND (reference sequence). The CDR3 length is 19 residues. The CDR3 here is CASSKSPPRVASPNTEAFF.

This chain connects TRBV7-3 to TRBJ1-1; TCRdb picks TRBD1, but there is no DNA to check that call. The germline V gene has CDR1 SGHTA and CDR2 FQGTGA. The CDR3 length is 16 residues. The CDR3 region is CASSLMIGQPNTEAFF.

This chain connects TRBV20-1 to TRBJ1-4. The CDR3 runs to 12 residues. Germline loops: CDR1 DFQATT, CDR2 SNEGSKA (reference sequence). CDR3 residues: CSALLGREKLFF.